This entry describes one T cell receptor beta chain. Per germline, CDR1 SQVTM and CDR2 ANQGSEA. Trimming took 1 base from V and 4 from J, leaving 15 bases between them. This CDR3 region has 15 residues. This specimen comes from a study of T cell changes during pregnancy in multiple sclerosis. Clones were read by immunoSEQ multiplex PCR, and TCRdb kept only the in-frame ones, dropping some. The sample yields approximately 45,000 clones, around 90% seen once. Sequenced material: CD4+ T cells from peripheral blood mononuclear cells, taken in the first trimester of pregnancy. This TCR came from a female donor with multiple sclerosis, enrolled in a pregnancy study. This rearrangement joins TRBV29-1 to TRBJ2-3; D is undetermined. The CDR3 nucleotides are TGCAGCGTTGAAGCCCGTACAACGGCGGCAGATACGCAGTATTTT. Amino acid sequence: CSVEARTTAADTQYF.